This TCR beta chain was profiled in a study of T cell repertoires in aging, cancer and after chemotherapy. Study at large: About 9 million TCR reads made up the full dataset. Regarding the study as a whole: In cancer patients, declining TCR diversity with age involved lost richness and lost evenness. Immunological memory after chemotherapy cannot be judged from the repertoire data. Compared with age-matched healthy donors, untreated hematological or solid cancer patients showed higher blood TCR clonality.

Rearranged V-D-J TRB sequences were amplified with a mixed TRB-A/B primer pool. TCRdb itself ran the multiplex PCR reads through MiXCR, one entry per CDR3 protein. The sample consists of under 6,500 distinct CDR3 sequences, about 25% of them appearing once. In germline, CDR1 is MNHNY, CDR2 SVGAGI (reference sequence). CDR3 length: 18 amino acids. The V segment lost 5 bases and the J segment 2 bases; nucleotides outside the gene matches: 13. Peripheral blood genomic DNA, not sorted cells or RNA, was the template. Worth noting for this clonotype: Its target is not known.

The receptor was derived from a human donor in good health. Sequencing was performed on blood. The gene calls are TRBV6-6 and TRBJ2-3; TRBD1 matches at 10 bases. The CDR3 nucleotides are TGTGCCAGCAGTGAAGCGCTAGGGACAGGGGCCGTCACAGATACGCAGTATTTT. Its protein is CASSEALGTGAVTDTQYF.